This entry describes one TCR beta chain. The record originates from a study of blood T cell repertoires in COVID-19. Overall study context: Sources were T cells, B-cell-depleted T cells, or PBMCs; the material itself was cDNA or gDNA.

CDR3 size: 14 residues. Trimming took 4 bases from V and 2 from J, leaving 10 bases between them. Germline V gene data show CDR1 as SGHNT and CDR2 as YYREEE (reference sequence). Methods used by the authors: Scientists estimated how many nucleated cells there were by amplifying reference gene primers. The repertoire was sequenced with immunoSEQ multiplex PCR; TCRdb's copy has only in-frame clones and lacks some. That table gives V, J and clone size, and the DNA gave D and trimming. The repertoire holds approximately 210,000 clones, with about 80% as singletons. The V and J genes are TRBV5-4 and TRBJ1-3; D might be TRBD1 (5 bases). This clonotype originated in a middle-aged man who had recovered from COVID-19. The sample was PBMCs or T cells enriched from blood (not recorded which). CDR3 sequence: CASSTAGPGNTIYF. The CDR3 nucleotides read TGTGCCAGCAGCACGGCAGGGCCTGGAAACACCATATATTTT. Full variable domain (outside the CDR3, taken from reference TRBV5-4 and TRBJ1-3): ETGVTQSPTHLIKTRGQQVTLRCSSQSGHNTVSWYQQALGQGPQFIFQYYREEENGRGNFPPRFSGLQFPNYSSELNVNALELDDSALYLCASSTAGPGNTIYFGEGSWLTVV.